The clone carrying this T cell receptor beta chain has at least ten counts. The data stem from a study of low-dose radiotherapy and immunotherapy resistance in tumors. On the study more broadly: Treatment of Cohort 1 consisted of 0.5 Gy per fraction every 2 weeks, adding up to 6.5 Gy.

First-strand cDNA used TRAV- and TRBV-specific primers, covering alpha and beta chains. The authors amplified TCRs for around 20 PCR cycles with a constant-region primer and a V-primer adapter. By in vitro transcription, the isolated mRNA was amplified. TCRdb analysed the reads with MiXCR anew, one entry per CDR3 protein. The table lists about 97,000 distinct CDR3 sequences, less than 25% of them singletons, with over 3.5% in the top ten. The V and J ends lost 7 bases and 3 bases respectively, with 12 bases between them. CDR3 size: 13 residues. The time point was: after trial treatment. Regarding treatment: LDRT plus nivolumab, ipilimumab, low-dose cyclophosphamide and aspirin (RACIN trial). Donors, who were enrolled in a single-arm phase I dose-escalation trial, received nivolumab, ipilimumab, aspirin, low-dose cyclophosphamide and low-dose radiotherapy. Patients with advanced, tumor-infiltrating lymphocyte-negative solid tumors were eligible.

V and J are TRBV12-3 or TRBV12-4 and TRBJ1-1, with D possibly matching TRBD1 (5 bases). Sequences were derived from PBMCs, sampled after low-dose radiotherapy plus immunotherapy. This clonotype was obtained from a male donor with prostate cancer. In nucleotides, the CDR3 is TGTGCCAGCAATCGGGACCGGCACACTGAAGCTTTCTTT. This codes for CASNRDRHTEAFF.